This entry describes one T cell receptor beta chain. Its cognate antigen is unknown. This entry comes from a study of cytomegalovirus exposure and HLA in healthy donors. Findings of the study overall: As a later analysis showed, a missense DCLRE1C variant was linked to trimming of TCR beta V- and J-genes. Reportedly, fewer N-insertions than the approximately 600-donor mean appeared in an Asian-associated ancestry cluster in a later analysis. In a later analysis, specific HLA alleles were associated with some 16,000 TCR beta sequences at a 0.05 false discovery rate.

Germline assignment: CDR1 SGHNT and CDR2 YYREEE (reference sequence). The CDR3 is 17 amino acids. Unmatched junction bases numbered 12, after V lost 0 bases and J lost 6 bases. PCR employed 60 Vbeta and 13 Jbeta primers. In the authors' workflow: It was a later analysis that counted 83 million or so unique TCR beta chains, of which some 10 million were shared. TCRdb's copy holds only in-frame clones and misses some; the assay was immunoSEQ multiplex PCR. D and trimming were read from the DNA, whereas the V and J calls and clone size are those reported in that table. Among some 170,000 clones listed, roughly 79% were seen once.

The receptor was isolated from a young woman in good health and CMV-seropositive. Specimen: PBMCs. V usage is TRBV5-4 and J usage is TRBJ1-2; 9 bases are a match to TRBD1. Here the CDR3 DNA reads TGTGCCAGCAGCTTGGAAGGGGACAGGGCCATATTGGATGGCTACACCTTC. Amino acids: CASSLEGDRAILDGYTF.